One sample yielded the 4 T cell receptor beta chains listed below, sequenced in a study of T cells generated in artificial thymic organoids. Artificial thymic organoids aggregated human hematopoietic stem and progenitor cells with human DLL1-expressing MS5 murine stromal cells. Residual T cells were removed by FACS sorting CD34+CD3- progenitor cells before seeding the organoids. The antigens these receptors bind are not known. Separate semi-nested PCRs amplified TCRalpha and TCRbeta libraries using constant-region reverse primers in TRAC or TRBC. TCRdb analysed the 5' RACE reads with MiXCR anew, one entry per CDR3 protein. The sample comprises 7,500 to 8,000 distinct CDR3 sequences, roughly a quarter of which are singletons, and approximately 3% rests with the top ten. The sequenced sample consisted of naive CD8+ T cells grown in artificial thymic organoids from cord blood stem and progenitor cells. Subset described: CD3+TCRalphabeta+CD8SP T cells; for blood, CD45RO-CCR7+ naive CD8+ T cells. Source of these receptors: a human donor who gave cord blood stem cells for thymic organoid culture, a cardiac surgery patient who gave postnatal thymus, or a blood donor (not recorded which).

As regards this clonotype: At one of its ends the junction is not consistent with the germline gene, which may arise from a read error. V gene TRBV5-1 combines with J gene TRBJ1-1; the match to TRBD1 covers 9 bases. The germline gives CDR1 SGHRS, CDR2 YFSETQ. This CDR3 contains 14 residues. The CDR3, as DNA: TGCGCCGGCAGCTGGACAGGGGTCGGCACTGAAGCTTTCTTT. Protein: CAGSWTGVGTEAFF. The full variable domain, with the rest looked up from reference TRBV5-1 and TRBJ1-1, is KAGVTQTPRYLIKTRGQQVTLSCSPISGHRSVSWYQQTPGQGLQFLFEYFSETQRNKGNFPGRFSGRQFSNSRSEMNVSTLELGDSALYLCAGSWTGVGTEAFFGQGTRLTVV.

The chain recombines TRBV27 with TRBJ2-7; D tentatively reads TRBD1 or TRBD2 (5 bases each). Trimming pared 6 bases from V and 3 bases from J, leaving 9 bases between. The germline gives CDR1 MNHEY, CDR2 SMNVEV (reference sequence). This CDR3 has 12 amino acids. CDR3: CASRGDGYEQYF. The DNA for the CDR3 is TGTGCCAGCAGGGGGGACGGCTACGAGCAGTACTTC.

This clonotype was detected only a few times. V gene TRBV5-5 combines with J gene TRBJ1-6; the D gene is possibly TRBD1 (5 bases). The CDR3 has 17 residues. CDR1 is SGHKS and CDR2 is YYEKEE in the germline V gene (reference sequence). The germline V and J ends were trimmed by 2 bases and 7 bases, with 19 bases remaining between them. The CDR3 reads CASSLGDFRGWNSPLHF. The CDR3 DNA is TGTGCCAGCAGCTTAGGGGACTTCCGAGGATGGAATTCACCCCTCCACTTT. Supplemented by reference TRBV5-5 and TRBJ1-6, the full variable domain reads DAGVTQSPTHLIKTRGQQVTLRCSPISGHKSVSWYQQVLGQGPQFIFQYYEKEERGRGNFPDRFSARQFPNYSSELNVNALLLGDSALYLCASSLGDFRGWNSPLHFGNGTRLTVT.

By share, this clonotype ranks as medium-sized. The rearrangement uses TRBV24-1 and TRBJ1-2; weak D call: TRBD1 (5 bases). CDR3 length: 14 residues. Germline loops: CDR1 KGHDR, CDR2 SFDVKD. Trimming removed 3 bases at V and 8 bases at J, with 15 bases between. The CDR3 loop reads CATSDRRGMGGYTF. The CDR3 bases are TGTGCCACCAGTGATAGGAGGGGCATGGGCGGCTACACCTTC.